The 21 T cell receptor beta chains given below trace back to one sample, sequenced in a study of response to subunit inactivated influenza vaccine. A single record per CDR3 protein comes from TCRdb applying MiXCR to the RT-PCR reads. The sample carries more than 450,000 distinct CDR3 sequences, roughly 12% recorded once. Source: PBMCs from blood, taken on the day of vaccination. All receptors derive from a man aged 45-60 years who received an inactivated influenza vaccine.

This clonotype was observed at least ten times. This sequence joins TRBV9 and TRBJ1-2; 7 bases align to TRBD1. After removal of 3 bases from V and 4 bases from J, the junction contained 9 bases not matched to a gene. Germline assignment: CDR1 SGDLS and CDR2 YYNGEE. CDR3 length equals 15 residues. The CDR3: CASSAIPSGGYGYTF. The CDR3 nucleotides are TGTGCCAGCAGCGCCATACCCTCAGGGGGCTATGGCTACACCTTC.

This clonotype was counted only a few times. This chain connects TRBV5-1 to TRBJ2-1; D uncertain. Germline V lookup: CDR1 SGHRS, CDR2 YFSETQ. The V and J ends lost 0 bases and 8 bases respectively, with 9 bases between them. The length of the CDR3 is 13 residues. The DNA of the CDR3 is TGCGCCAGCAGCTTGGCCAAAAGGGATGAGCAGTTCTTC. This codes for CASSLAKRDEQFF.

This clonotype showed up many times. The chain joins TRBV28 to TRBJ2-7, with D perhaps TRBD1 (5 bases). V lost 3 bases and J 7 bases, leaving 10 bases between the germline ends. The germline gives CDR1 MDHEN, CDR2 SYDVKM. The CDR3 totals 12 residues. Written as DNA, the CDR3 is TGTGCCAGCAGTTTTCAGGGTCCGGAGCAGTACTTC. This encodes CASSFQGPEQYF.

The rearrangement joins TRBV12-3 or TRBV12-4 to TRBJ1-2; the D is unclear. The V gene lost 4 bases and the J gene lost 7 bases, with 13 bases spanning the gap. There are 13 residues in the CDR3. The CDR3 here is CASSYGKGGGYTF. The DNA for the CDR3 is TGTGCCAGCAGTTACGGAAAGGGAGGTGGCTACACCTTC.

This clonotype was seen only a few times. This sequence joins TRBV3-1 and TRBJ2-7; tentative D call: TRBD1 (5 bases). The germline CDR1 and CDR2 sequences are LGHDT and YNNKEL (reference sequence). V was shortened by 0 bases and J by 0 bases, with 9 bases between the two germline ends. The CDR3 loop spans 15 amino acids. Written as DNA, the CDR3 is TGTGCCAGCAGCCAAGAACAGGTTAGCTCCTACGAGCAGTACTTC. It specifies CASSQEQVSSYEQYF.

This clonotype has more than one count but fewer than ten. The CDR3: CASSFTSGVGGTQYF. CDR3 DNA sequence: TGTGCCAGCAGCTTTACTAGCGGAGTGGGTGGGACCCAGTACTTC. The chain couples TRBV7-2 to TRBJ2-5; 8 nucleotides match TRBD2. The germline CDR1 and CDR2 sequences are SGHTA and FQGNSA. Losses at the gene ends were 3 bases for V and 7 bases for J; bases not matched to a gene: 10. CDR3 length: 15 amino acids.

The chain has TRBV6-1 and TRBJ2-7; D remains ambiguous. V dropped 5 bases and J dropped 2 bases, with 16 bases sitting between them. The CDR3 covers 15 residues. The germline gives CDR1 MNHNS, CDR2 SASEGT. CDR3 sequence reads: CASSNPPATAYEQYF. The CDR3 region has the DNA TGTGCCAGCAGTAATCCTCCAGCCACCGCCTACGAGCAGTACTTC.

The chain is built from TRBV9 and TRBJ2-7; possible D gene TRBD2, 5 bases. This CDR3 spans 14 amino acids. CDR1 is SGDLS, CDR2 YYNGEE, per germline. V was clipped by 0 bases and J by 7 bases, with 14 bases between them. The CDR3 nucleotides are TGTGCCAGCAGCGTAGCTGAGACTACGTCGGAGCAGTACTTC. Amino acid sequence: CASSVAETTSEQYF.

This chain links TRBV5-5 with TRBJ2-7, with 9 bases matching TRBD2. Germline V CDR1 and CDR2: SGHKS, YYEKEE (reference sequence). The V segment lost 2 bases and the J segment 5 bases; nucleotides outside the gene matches: 8. This CDR3 is 15 amino acids long. The CDR3 region has the DNA TGTGCCAGCAGCTTTTCGCGACTAGCGGTACACGAGCAGTACTTC. Protein product: CASSFSRLAVHEQYF. Full variable domain (remainder filled in from reference TRBV5-5 and TRBJ2-7): DAGVTQSPTHLIKTRGQQVTLRCSPISGHKSVSWYQQVLGQGPQFIFQYYEKEERGRGNFPDRFSARQFPNYSSELNVNALLLGDSALYLCASSFSRLAVHEQYFGPGTRLTVT.

This clonotype occurred a few times. The chain employs TRBV3-1 and TRBJ2-3; 7 nucleotides match TRBD1. The CDR3 contains 14 residues. V trimming: 6 bases; J trimming: 3 bases; junction bases outside the gene matches: 6. Germline V gene lookup returns CDR1 LGHDT and CDR2 YNNKEL (reference sequence). The DNA of the CDR3 is TGTGCCAGCAGTCATACAGGGGCAACAGATACGCAGTATTTT. This translates into CASSHTGATDTQYF.

V usage is TRBV20-1 and J usage is TRBJ1-2, with a possible D match to TRBD1 (6 bases). This CDR3 comprises 12 residues. Germline V gene sequence: CDR1 DFQATT, CDR2 SNEGSKA (reference sequence). V lost 4 bases and J lost 3, with 9 bases in between. The CDR3 bases are TGCAGTGCTACGGGGGGCCACTATGGCTACACCTTC. Protein: CSATGGHYGYTF.

This clonotype was observed at least ten times. This chain uses TRBV20-1 with TRBJ2-5; TRBD1 agrees at 8 bases. The CDR3 is 14 amino acids. Germline CDR1 DFQATT, CDR2 SNEGSKA (reference sequence). With 6 bases clipped from V and 0 bases from J, the junction kept 6 bases outside the gene matches. CDR3 nucleotide sequence: TGCAGTGCCACCGGGACAGGCGACCAAGAGACCCAGTACTTC. Its translation is CSATGTGDQETQYF.

The V call is TRBV6-2 or TRBV6-3, the J call TRBJ2-2, with 10 bases identical to TRBD2. Germline CDR1 MNHEY, CDR2 SVGEGT. CDR3 length: 15 residues. Trimming at V came to 2 bases and at J to 4 bases, leaving 1 base not matched to a gene. CDR3 nucleotide sequence: TGTGCCAGCAGTTACCTAGCGGGAGCCACCGGGGAGCTGTTTTTT. As protein: CASSYLAGATGELFF.

CDR3 in amino acids: CASNLRGRNQPQHF. For the CDR3, the DNA is TGTGCCAGCAATCTTCGGGGCCGCAATCAGCCCCAGCATTTT. The chain links TRBV12-3 or TRBV12-4 to TRBJ1-5; D might be TRBD1 (5 bases). V was trimmed by 7 bases and J by 2 bases, leaving 12 bases between them. The CDR3 is 14 amino acids.

This clonotype has just a few counts. This sequence joins TRBV20-1 and TRBJ1-2; the D is unclear. Germline assignment: CDR1 DFQATT and CDR2 SNEGSKA (reference sequence). This CDR3 contains 11 residues. The V gene lost 5 bases and the J gene lost 7 bases, with 11 bases spanning the gap. CDR3 in DNA: TGCAGTGCTGAGGTACTAGGTGGCTACACCTTC. Translation: CSAEVLGGYTF.

This clonotype turned up a few times. The V call is TRBV12-3 or TRBV12-4, the J call TRBJ2-7; D is ambiguous. The CDR3 length is 13 residues. The germline V and J ends were trimmed by 1 base and 7 bases, with 11 bases remaining between them. The CDR3 sequence: CASSLGPYGEQYF. The CDR3 DNA is TGTGCCAGCAGTTTAGGCCCATATGGGGAGCAGTACTTC.

This clonotype was found many times. The chain combines TRBV12-3 or TRBV12-4 with TRBJ1-1; D is uncertain. The CDR3 is 13 amino acids. The ends were cut back, 3 bases at V and 1 base at J, with 6 bases in the middle. The CDR3, as DNA: TGTGCCAGCAGTTTCGGGGAGAACACTGAAGCTTTCTTT. It translates to CASSFGENTEAFF.

This clonotype has more than one count but fewer than ten. The chain is built from TRBV7-9 and TRBJ2-1; D call uncertain. The CDR3 spans 16 residues. V lost 5 bases to trimming and J lost 2 bases, with 16 bases between them. The germline V gene encodes CDR1 SEHNR and CDR2 FQNEAQ (reference sequence). The CDR3 nucleotides read TGTGCCAGCAGCGACCACATCGGGCAAACCTACAATGAGCAGTTCTTC. Its translation is CASSDHIGQTYNEQFF. Full variable domain (rest looked up from reference TRBV7-9 and TRBJ2-1): DTGVSQNPRHKITKRGQNVTFRCDPISEHNRLYWYRQTLGQGPEFLTYFQNEAQLEKSRLLSDRFSAERPKGSFSTLEIQRTEQGDSAMYLCASSDHIGQTYNEQFFGPGTRLTVL.

This clonotype has ten or more counts. The chain combines TRBV29-1 with TRBJ2-4; 7 positions agree with TRBD1. The ends lost 6 bases at V and 6 bases at J; junction bases unmatched: 8. Germline V gene sequence: CDR1 SQVTM, CDR2 ANQGSEA. The CDR3 loop spans 13 amino acids. This CDR3 reads CSVLTGMRNIQYF. CDR3 DNA: TGCAGCGTCCTGACAGGGATGAGAAACATTCAGTACTTC.

This clonotype was found many times. CDR3 sequence (DNA): TGTGCCAGCAGTGCCCCCTCCCCGGGAGTGGCCTACAATGAGCAGTTCTTC. Its protein is CASSAPSPGVAYNEQFF. This sequence joins TRBV6-2 or TRBV6-3 and TRBJ2-1; D might be TRBD2 (6 bases). Germline CDR1 and CDR2: MNHEY and SVGEGT. The CDR3 is 17 residues long. The V gene lost 5 bases and the J gene lost 2 bases, with 19 bases spanning the gap.

V is TRBV11-2 and J is TRBJ1-2; maybe TRBD1 (6 bases). Per germline, CDR1 SGHAT and CDR2 FQNNGV. Trimming stripped 4 bases from V and 4 bases from J, with 16 bases between. The CDR3 extends over 15 amino acids. CDR3: CASSSRHKGGYGYTF. The CDR3 DNA reads as TGTGCCAGCAGCTCTCGACACAAAGGGGGCTATGGCTACACCTTC. Based on the CDR3 plus reference TRBV11-2 and TRBJ1-2, the full variable domain is EAGVAQSPRYKIIEKRQSVAFWCNPISGHATLYWYQQILGQGPKLLIQFQNNGVVDDSQLPKDRFSAERLKGVDSTLKIQPAKLEDSAVYLCASSSRHKGGYGYTFGSGTRLTVV.